Following are 5 T cell receptor beta chains from one sample sequenced in a study of cytomegalovirus exposure and HLA in healthy donors. The PCR employed 60 Vbeta primers together with 13 Jbeta primers. Produced via immunoSEQ multiplex PCR; TCRdb's table is partial and in-frame only. The top ten clones hold approximately 2% of a sample with roughly 98,000 clones, roughly 80% of them seen once. Sequenced input: PBMCs. Every receptor here comes from a man in his forties in good health and CMV-seronegative.

This clone was counted only a few times. This CDR3 reads CASSPLGTGGRVSYEQYF. DNA of the CDR3: TGTGCCAGCTCACCACTGGGGACAGGGGGCCGAGTTTCCTACGAGCAGTACTTC. The chain couples TRBV18 to TRBJ2-7, with 12 bases lining up with TRBD1. The CDR3 sequence is 18 residues long. CDR1 is KGHSH, CDR2 LQKENI, per germline. V trimming: 1 base; J trimming: 1 base; junction bases outside the gene matches: 8.

The rearrangement uses TRBV27 and TRBJ2-3, with 9 bases that match TRBD2. Germline CDR1 and CDR2: MNHEY and SMNVEV (reference sequence). The CDR3 extends over 17 amino acids. V gave up 5 bases and J gave up 0 bases; unmatched junction bases: 9. As DNA, the CDR3 is TGTGCCAGCAGTCCCTTCTTAGCGGGAGCTAGCACAGATACGCAGTATTTT. Translation gives CASSPFLAGASTDTQYF.

The chain employs TRBV7-6 and TRBJ1-6, with D hard to call. Germline lookup yields CDR1 SGHVS and CDR2 FNYEAQ. The length of the CDR3 is 14 residues. Trimming took off 6 bases at V and 8 bases at J, with 14 bases between the two ends. CDR3 amino acids: CASSSTVPYSPLHF. As DNA, the CDR3 is TGTGCCAGCAGTTCTACTGTGCCATATTCACCCCTCCACTTT. The full variable domain, rest sourced from reference TRBV7-6 and TRBJ1-6, is GAGVSQSPRYKVTKRGQDVALRCDPISGHVSLYWYRQALGQGPEFLTYFNYEAQQDKSGLPNDRFSAERPEGSISTLTIQRTEQRDSAMYRCASSSTVPYSPLHFGNGTRLTVT.

The rearrangement joins TRBV14 to TRBJ2-2, with 8 bases identical to TRBD2. Germline CDR1 reads SGHDN; CDR2 reads FVKESK. The CDR3 loop spans 15 amino acids. Losses at the gene ends were 4 bases for V and 6 bases for J; bases not matched to a gene: 7. Here the CDR3 reads CASSPGGPSPGELFF. CDR3 nucleotides: TGTGCCAGCAGCCCGGGGGGGCCATCGCCCGGGGAGCTGTTTTTT.

The rearrangement links TRBV29-1 to TRBJ2-4; the D gene is possibly TRBD1 (5 bases). The CDR3 spans 14 residues. Trimming cost V 7 bases and J 0 bases, with 13 bases left between them. The germline V gene encodes CDR1 SQVTM and CDR2 ANQGSEA. Here the CDR3 reads CSAGPGSAKNIQYF. The CDR3 DNA sequence: TGCAGCGCAGGCCCAGGGTCAGCCAAAAACATTCAGTACTTC. Together with reference TRBV29-1 and TRBJ2-4, the CDR3 gives the full variable domain: SAVISQKPSRDICQRGTSLTIQCQVDSQVTMMFWYRQQPGQSLTLIATANQGSEATYESGFVIDKFPISRPNLTFSTLTVSNMSPEDSSIYLCSAGPGSAKNIQYFGAGTRLSVL.